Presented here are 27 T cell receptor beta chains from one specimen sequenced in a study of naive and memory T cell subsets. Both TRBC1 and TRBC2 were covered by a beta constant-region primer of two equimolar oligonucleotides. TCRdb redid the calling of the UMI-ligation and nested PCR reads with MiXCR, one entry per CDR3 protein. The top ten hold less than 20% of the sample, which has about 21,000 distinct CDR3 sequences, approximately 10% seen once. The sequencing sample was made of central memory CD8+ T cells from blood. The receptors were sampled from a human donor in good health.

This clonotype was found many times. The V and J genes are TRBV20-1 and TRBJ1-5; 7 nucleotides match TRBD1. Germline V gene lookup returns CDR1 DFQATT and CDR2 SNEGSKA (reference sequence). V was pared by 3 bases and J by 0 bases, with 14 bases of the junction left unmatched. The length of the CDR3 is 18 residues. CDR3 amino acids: CSASGFEMGTDSNQPQHF. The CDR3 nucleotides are TGCAGTGCTAGTGGATTTGAAATGGGGACAGATAGCAATCAGCCCCAGCATTTT.

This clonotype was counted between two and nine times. DNA of the CDR3: TGCAGTGCTAGAGATATGACAGACTATTTGAACACTGAAGCTTTCTTT. It yields the protein CSARDMTDYLNTEAFF. This chain uses TRBV20-1 with TRBJ1-1, with D maybe TRBD1 (5 bases). V was clipped by 0 bases and J by 0 bases, with 14 bases between them. CDR3 length: 16 residues. Germline assignment: CDR1 DFQATT and CDR2 SNEGSKA (reference sequence).

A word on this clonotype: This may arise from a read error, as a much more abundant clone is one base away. CDR3 region: CSVEDAPGRVTTVQFF. CDR3 DNA sequence: TGCAGCGTTGAAGATGCCCCCGGTCGGGTGACCACAGTTCAGTTCTTC. This chain links TRBV29-1 with TRBJ2-1; no clear D gene. CDR1 and CDR2 (germline): SQVTM, ANQGSEA. Trimming took 0 bases from V and 13 from J, leaving 25 bases between them. CDR3 size: 16 residues.

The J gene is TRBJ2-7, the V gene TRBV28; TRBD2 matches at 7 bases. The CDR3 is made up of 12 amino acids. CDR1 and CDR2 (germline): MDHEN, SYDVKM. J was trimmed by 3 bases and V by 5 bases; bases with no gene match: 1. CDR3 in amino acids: CASSERGYEQYF. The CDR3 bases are TGTGCCAGCAGTGAGCGGGGCTACGAGCAGTACTTC.

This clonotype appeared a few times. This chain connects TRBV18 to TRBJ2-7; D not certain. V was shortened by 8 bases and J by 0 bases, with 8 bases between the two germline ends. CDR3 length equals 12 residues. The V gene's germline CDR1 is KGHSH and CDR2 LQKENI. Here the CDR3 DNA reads TGTGCCAGCGCCGAGGTCTCCTACGAGCAGTACTTC. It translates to CASAEVSYEQYF.

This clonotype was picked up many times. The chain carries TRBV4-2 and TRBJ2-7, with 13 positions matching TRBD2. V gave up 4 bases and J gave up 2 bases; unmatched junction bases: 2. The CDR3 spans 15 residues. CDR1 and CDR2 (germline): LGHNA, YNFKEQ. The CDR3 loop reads CASSPGLAGAYEQYF. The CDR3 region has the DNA TGTGCCAGCAGCCCTGGACTAGCGGGAGCCTACGAGCAGTACTTC.

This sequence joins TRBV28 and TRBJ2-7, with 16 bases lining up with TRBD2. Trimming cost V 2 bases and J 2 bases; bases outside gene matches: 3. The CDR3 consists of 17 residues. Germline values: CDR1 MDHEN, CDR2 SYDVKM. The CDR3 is CASSLPGLAGGTYEQYF. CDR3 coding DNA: TGTGCCAGCAGTTTACCGGGACTAGCGGGAGGGACCTACGAGCAGTACTTC. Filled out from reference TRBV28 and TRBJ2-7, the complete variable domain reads DVKVTQSSRYLVKRTGEKVFLECVQDMDHENMFWYRQDPGLGLRLIYFSYDVKMKEKGDIPEGYSVSREKKERFSLILESASTNQTSMYLCASSLPGLAGGTYEQYFGPGTRLTVT.

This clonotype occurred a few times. The CDR3 spells CASRDAGGESTDTQYF. Written as DNA, the CDR3 is TGTGCCAGCAGGGACGCCGGGGGAGAATCCACAGATACGCAGTATTTT. The V call is TRBV28, the J call TRBJ2-3; possibly TRBD2 for D (6 bases). Trimming took off 6 bases at V and 2 bases at J, with 18 bases between the two ends. The CDR3 runs to 16 residues. Germline V gene lookup returns CDR1 MDHEN and CDR2 SYDVKM.

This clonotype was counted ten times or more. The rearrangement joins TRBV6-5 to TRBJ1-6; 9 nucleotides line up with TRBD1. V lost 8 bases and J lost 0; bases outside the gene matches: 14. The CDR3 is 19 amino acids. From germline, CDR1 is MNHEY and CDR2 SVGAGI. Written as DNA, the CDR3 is TGTGCCAGCGGTGACTTTGGACAGGGGATTAGCTCCTATAATTCACCCCTCCACTTT. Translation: CASGDFGQGISSYNSPLHF.

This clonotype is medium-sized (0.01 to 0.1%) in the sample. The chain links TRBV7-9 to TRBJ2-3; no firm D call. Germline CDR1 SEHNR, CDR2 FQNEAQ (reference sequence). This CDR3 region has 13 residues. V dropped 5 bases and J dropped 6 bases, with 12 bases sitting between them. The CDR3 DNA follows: TGTGCCAGCAGCCCGGTCCAGGTTGATACGCAGTATTTT. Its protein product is CASSPVQVDTQYF.

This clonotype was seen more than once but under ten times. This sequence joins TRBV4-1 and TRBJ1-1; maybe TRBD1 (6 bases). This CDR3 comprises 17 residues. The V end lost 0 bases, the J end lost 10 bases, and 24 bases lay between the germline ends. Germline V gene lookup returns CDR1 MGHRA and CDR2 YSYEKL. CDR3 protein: CASSQDEGGAHLLGAFF. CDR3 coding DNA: TGCGCCAGCAGCCAAGATGAAGGGGGGGCGCATCTACTGGGAGCTTTCTTT.

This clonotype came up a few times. CDR3 DNA sequence: TGCGCCAGCAGTGAGTCCGAAGGGTCCGAGCAGTACTTC. Protein product: CASSESEGSEQYF. The chain uses TRBV10-1 and TRBJ2-7; the D is unclear. Germline CDR1 reads WNHNN; CDR2 reads SYGVQD (reference sequence). Deletions cut 0 bases from V and 6 bases from J, with 9 bases between. The CDR3 spans 13 residues.

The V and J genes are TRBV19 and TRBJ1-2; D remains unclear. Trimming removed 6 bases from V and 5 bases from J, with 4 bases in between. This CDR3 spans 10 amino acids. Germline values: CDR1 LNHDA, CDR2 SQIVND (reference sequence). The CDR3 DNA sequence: TGTGCCAGTAGGTCGTATGGCTACACCTTC. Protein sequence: CASRSYGYTF.

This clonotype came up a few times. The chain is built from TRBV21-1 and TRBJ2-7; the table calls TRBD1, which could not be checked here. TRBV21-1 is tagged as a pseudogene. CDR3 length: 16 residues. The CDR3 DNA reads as TGTGCCAGCAGCAAAGGGAAGGGGGTGAGCTCCTACGAGCAGTACTTC. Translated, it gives CASSKGKGVSSYEQYF.

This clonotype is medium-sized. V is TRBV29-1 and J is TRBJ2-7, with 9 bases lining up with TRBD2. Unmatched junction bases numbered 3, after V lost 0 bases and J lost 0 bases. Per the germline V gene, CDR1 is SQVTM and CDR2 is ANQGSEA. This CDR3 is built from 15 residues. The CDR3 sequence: CSVEDPTSGSYEQYF. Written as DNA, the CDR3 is TGCAGCGTTGAAGACCCGACTAGCGGCTCCTACGAGCAGTACTTC.

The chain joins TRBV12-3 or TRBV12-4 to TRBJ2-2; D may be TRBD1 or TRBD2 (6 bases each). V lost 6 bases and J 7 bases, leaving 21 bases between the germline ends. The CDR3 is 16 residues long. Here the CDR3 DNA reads TGTGCCAGCAGGCCACCCGGGGGCACGATTGACGGGGAGCTGTTTTTT. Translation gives CASRPPGGTIDGELFF.

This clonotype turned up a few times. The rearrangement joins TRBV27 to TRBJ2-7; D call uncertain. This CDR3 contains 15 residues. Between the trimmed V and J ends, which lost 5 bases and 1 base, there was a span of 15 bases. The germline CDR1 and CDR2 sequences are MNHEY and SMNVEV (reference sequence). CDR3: CASSTESTGSYEQYF. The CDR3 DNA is TGTGCCAGCAGTACCGAGAGTACTGGATCCTACGAGCAGTACTTC.

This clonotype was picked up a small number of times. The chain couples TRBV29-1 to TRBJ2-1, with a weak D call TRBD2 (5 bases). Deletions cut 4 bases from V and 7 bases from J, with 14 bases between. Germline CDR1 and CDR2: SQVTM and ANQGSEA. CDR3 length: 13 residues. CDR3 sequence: CSVGLANWNEQFF. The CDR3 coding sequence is TGCAGCGTTGGCTTAGCGAATTGGAATGAGCAGTTCTTC.

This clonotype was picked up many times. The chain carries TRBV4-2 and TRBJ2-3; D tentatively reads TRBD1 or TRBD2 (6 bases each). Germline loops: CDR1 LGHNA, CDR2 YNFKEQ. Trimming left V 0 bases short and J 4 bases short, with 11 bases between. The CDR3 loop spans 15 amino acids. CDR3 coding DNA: TGTGCCAGCAGCCAAGAGGAGGGGGGTTCAGATACGCAGTATTTT. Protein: CASSQEEGGSDTQYF.

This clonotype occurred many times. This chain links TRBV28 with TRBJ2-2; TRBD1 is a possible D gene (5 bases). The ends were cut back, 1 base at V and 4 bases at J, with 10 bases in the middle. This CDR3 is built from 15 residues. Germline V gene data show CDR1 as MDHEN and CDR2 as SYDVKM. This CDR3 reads CASSLSSGATGELFF. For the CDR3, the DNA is TGTGCCAGCAGTTTATCCAGTGGGGCCACCGGGGAGCTGTTTTTT.

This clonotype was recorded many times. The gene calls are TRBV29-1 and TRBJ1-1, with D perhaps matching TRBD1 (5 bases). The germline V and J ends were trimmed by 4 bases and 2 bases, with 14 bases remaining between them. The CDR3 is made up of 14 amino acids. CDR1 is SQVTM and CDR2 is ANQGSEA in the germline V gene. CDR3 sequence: CSVVGGDKNTEAFF. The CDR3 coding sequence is TGCAGCGTTGTGGGGGGAGACAAAAACACTGAAGCTTTCTTT.

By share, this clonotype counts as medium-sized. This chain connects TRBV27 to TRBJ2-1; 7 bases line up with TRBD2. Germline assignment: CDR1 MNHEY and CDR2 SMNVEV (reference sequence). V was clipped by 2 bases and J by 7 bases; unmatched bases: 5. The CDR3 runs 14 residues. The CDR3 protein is CASSLAGEGNEQFF. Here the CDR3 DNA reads TGTGCCAGCAGTTTAGCGGGAGAGGGAAATGAGCAGTTCTTC.

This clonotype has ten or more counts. The CDR3 protein is CASSYLAGVGYNEQFF. The DNA for the CDR3 is TGTGCCAGCAGTTACTTAGCGGGAGTAGGTTACAATGAGCAGTTCTTC. The chain has TRBV6-2 or TRBV6-3 and TRBJ2-1; 9 bases are a match to TRBD2. CDR1 is MNHEY and CDR2 is SVGEGT in the germline V gene. The CDR3 is 16 residues long. After removal of 1 base from V and 4 bases from J, the junction contained 5 bases not matched to a gene.

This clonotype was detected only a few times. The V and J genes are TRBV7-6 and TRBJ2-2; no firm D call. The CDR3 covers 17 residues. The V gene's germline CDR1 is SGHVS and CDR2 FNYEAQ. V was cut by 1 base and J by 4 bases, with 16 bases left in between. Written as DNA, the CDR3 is TGTGCCAGCAGCTTAGGACGCAGCAGGTCGGGCACCGGGGAGCTGTTTTTT. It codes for CASSLGRSRSGTGELFF.

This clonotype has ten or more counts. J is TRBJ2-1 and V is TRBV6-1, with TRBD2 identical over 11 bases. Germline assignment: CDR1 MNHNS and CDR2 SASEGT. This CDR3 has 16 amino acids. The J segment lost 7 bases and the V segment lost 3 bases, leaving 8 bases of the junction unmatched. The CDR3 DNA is TGTGCCAGCAGTGACTTTAGCGGGAGGGCCGGTAATGAGCAGTTCTTC. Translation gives CASSDFSGRAGNEQFF.

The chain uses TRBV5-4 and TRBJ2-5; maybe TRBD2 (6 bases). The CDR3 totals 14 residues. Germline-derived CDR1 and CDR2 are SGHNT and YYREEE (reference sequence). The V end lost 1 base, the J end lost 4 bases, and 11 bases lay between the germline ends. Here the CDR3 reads CASSLPAEGETQYF. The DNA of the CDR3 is TGTGCCAGCAGCTTGCCAGCGGAGGGAGAGACCCAGTACTTC.

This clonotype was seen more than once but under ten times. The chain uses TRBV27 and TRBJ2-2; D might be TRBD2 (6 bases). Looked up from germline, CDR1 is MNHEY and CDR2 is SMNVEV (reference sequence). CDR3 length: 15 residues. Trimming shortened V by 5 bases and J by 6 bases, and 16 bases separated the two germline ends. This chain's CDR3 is CASSPAGEESGELFF. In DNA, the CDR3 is TGTGCCAGCAGTCCCGCCGGGGAGGAATCCGGGGAGCTGTTTTTT.